This T cell receptor (beta chain) appears in the sequencing data of a study of OX40 agonist ivuxolimab in advanced cancers. Across the study: Eligibility rules accepted prior anti-PD-1, anti-PD-L1 or anti-CTLA-4 therapy, and 40% had some. A partial response was reached by three patients: one with hepatocellular carcinoma and two with cutaneous melanoma. Study observations and caveats: Partial responders at 0.1-3.0 mg/kg showed near-lowest clonal expansion. Expanded clones were, on average, more numerous in CD8+ T cells than in CD4+.

CDR1 LNHDA and CDR2 SQIVND come from the germline V gene (reference sequence). There are 13 residues in the CDR3. V lost 2 bases and J lost 4, with 6 bases in between. To note about this clone: Its antigen is not known.

Using immunoSEQ multiplex PCR, the repertoire was profiled, and TCRdb retains in-frame clones only, with some absent. The data hold more than 20,000 clones, with approximately 90% observed a single time. This chain joins TRBV19 and TRBJ1-5; D gene unclear. The TCR comes from an adult with an advanced solid tumor such as melanoma, head and neck, liver or kidney cancer. This sample comprised CD4+ or CD8+ T cells sorted from blood, obtained in a trial of the OX40 agonist ivuxolimab. This CDR3 is CASSIFRNQPQHF. CDR3 in DNA: TGTGCCAGTAGTATATTTCGTAATCAGCCCCAGCATTTT.